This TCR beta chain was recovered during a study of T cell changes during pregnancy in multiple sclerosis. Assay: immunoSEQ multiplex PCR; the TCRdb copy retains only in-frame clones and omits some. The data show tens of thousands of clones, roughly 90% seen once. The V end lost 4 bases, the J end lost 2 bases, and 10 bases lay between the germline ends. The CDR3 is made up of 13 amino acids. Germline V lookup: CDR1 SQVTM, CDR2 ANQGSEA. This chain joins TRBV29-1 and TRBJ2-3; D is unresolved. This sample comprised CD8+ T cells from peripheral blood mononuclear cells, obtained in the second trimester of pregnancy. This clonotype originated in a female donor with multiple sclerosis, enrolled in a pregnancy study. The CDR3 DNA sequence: TGCAGCGTTGTTCCGGTTCTCACAGATACGCAGTATTTT. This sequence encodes CSVVPVLTDTQYF.